The 23 T cell receptor beta chains below were found in one sample sequenced in a study of T cell responses to AZD1222 COVID-19 vaccine. The assay was immunoSEQ multiplex PCR, and TCRdb's table has in-frame clones only and misses some. The data contain some 92,000 clones, 91% of them singletons. The starting material was peripheral blood, obtained on day 0 of AZD1222 vaccination. These receptors all come from an adult in good health.

The chain employs TRBV7-3 and TRBJ2-1, with D perhaps matching TRBD2 (6 bases). The CDR3 is 15 residues long. The germline V gene encodes CDR1 SGHTA and CDR2 FQGTGA. Trimming shortened V by 4 bases and J by 4 bases, and 14 bases separated the two germline ends. For the CDR3, the DNA is TGTGCCAGCAGCTCATCACCGGGGAGGTACAATGAGCAGTTCTTC. Amino acid sequence: CASSSSPGRYNEQFF.

The chain employs TRBV4-1 and TRBJ2-7, with D possibly TRBD2 on 5 matching bases. Germline V CDR1 and CDR2: MGHRA, YSYEKL. The CDR3 contains 18 residues. Between the trimmed V and J ends, which lost 0 bases and 0 bases, there was a span of 18 bases. DNA for the CDR3: TGCGCCAGCAGCCAAGACCACGTGGTGGCGGGTAACTCCTACGAGCAGTACTTC. Its translation is CASSQDHVVAGNSYEQYF.

The chain uses TRBV7-2 and TRBJ2-2; maybe TRBD1 (5 bases). V lost 5 bases, J lost 1 base, and 8 bases lay in between. This CDR3 is 14 amino acids long. Germline CDR1 and CDR2: SGHTA and FQGNSA. Here the CDR3 reads CASSRTGNTGELFF. The DNA of the CDR3 is TGTGCCAGCAGCCGTACAGGGAACACCGGGGAGCTGTTTTTT.

This chain uses TRBV10-3 with TRBJ1-5; D not certain. The CDR3 is made up of 13 amino acids. Germline V gene lookup returns CDR1 ENHRY and CDR2 SYGVKD. V was shortened by 6 bases and J by 6 bases, with 12 bases between the two germline ends. The DNA of the CDR3 is TGTGCCATCAGCCAAGGCGAGGTTCAGCCCCAGCATTTT. This encodes CAISQGEVQPQHF.

The chain employs TRBV7-2 and TRBJ2-5; TRBD2 agrees at 9 bases. The CDR3 loop spans 13 amino acids. CDR1 SGHTA and CDR2 FQGNSA come from the germline V gene. V lost 5 bases, J lost 3 bases, and 1 base stayed unmatched. The CDR3 region is CASSRGGEETQYF. Written as DNA, the CDR3 is TGTGCCAGCAGCCGCGGGGGGGAAGAGACCCAGTACTTC. The whole variable domain, filled in from reference TRBV7-2 and TRBJ2-5, reads GAGVSQSPSNKVTEKGKDVELRCDPISGHTALYWYRQSLGQGLEFLIYFQGNSAPDKSGLPSDRFSAERTGGSVSTLTIQRTQQEDSAVYLCASSRGGEETQYFGPGTRLLVL.

The chain combines TRBV25-1 with TRBJ2-7; TRBD1 aligns across 10 bases. CDR3 length: 13 amino acids. Germline trimming cut 1 base from V and 12 bases from J; bases unmatched to any gene: 6. Germline V gene lookup returns CDR1 MGHDK and CDR2 SYGVNS. The CDR3 spells CASSESGQGSLYF. The CDR3 nucleotides read TGTGCCAGCAGTGAATCGGGACAGGGGTCTCTGTACTTC.

The CDR3 region has the DNA TGTGCCAGCAGCTTGATGCGCCCCTCTGGAAACACCATATATTTT. Amino acids: CASSLMRPSGNTIYF. This chain joins TRBV7-9 and TRBJ1-3; D is unresolved. The CDR3 is made up of 15 amino acids. Trimming shortened V by 3 bases and J by 0 bases, and 9 bases separated the two germline ends. The germline V gene has CDR1 SEHNR and CDR2 FQNEAQ (reference sequence).

V and J are TRBV5-1 and TRBJ1-6; TRBD1 aligns across 7 bases. The V gene end was trimmed by 4 bases and the J gene end by 0 bases; junction bases not matched to a gene: 4. From germline, CDR1 is SGHRS and CDR2 YFSETQ. This CDR3 region has 16 residues. This CDR3 reads CASSPGGSSYNSPLHF. In DNA form, the CDR3 reads TGCGCCAGCAGCCCAGGGGGGAGCTCCTATAATTCACCCCTCCACTTT.

This chain links TRBV27 with TRBJ2-1; 7 bases are shared with TRBD2. V shed 4 bases and J 12 bases; nucleotides not matched to a gene: 18. The CDR3 length is 16 residues. Germline V lookup: CDR1 MNHEY, CDR2 SMNVEV (reference sequence). In DNA form, the CDR3 reads TGTGCCAGCAGTTCTGAAACGGGACTAAGAAGGGGTGGGCAGTTCTTC. Amino acids: CASSSETGLRRGGQFF.

The chain combines TRBV7-3 with TRBJ1-6, with D hard to call. Germline lookup yields CDR1 SGHTA and CDR2 FQGTGA. The CDR3 length is 18 residues. The V and J ends lost 1 base and 2 bases respectively, with 15 bases between them. The CDR3 DNA sequence: TGTGCCAGCAGCTTAATCGGTAGGGAGAGCCCCTATAATTCACCCCTCCACTTT. Its protein is CASSLIGRESPYNSPLHF.

The gene calls are TRBV27 and TRBJ1-2; no clear D gene. The V gene lost 6 bases and the J gene lost 6 bases, with 14 bases spanning the gap. The CDR3 consists of 13 residues. CDR1 and CDR2 (germline): MNHEY, SMNVEV (reference sequence). CDR3 coding DNA: TGTGCCAGCAGCCCCTTAGTAGATGATGGCTACACCTTC. It codes for CASSPLVDDGYTF.

The chain couples TRBV21-1 to TRBJ2-6; the table names TRBD2, a call not compared with the DNA. TRBV21-1 is annotated as a pseudogene. The CDR3 length is 17 residues. CDR3 loop: CASSKVGVRSGANVLTF. The CDR3 bases are TGTGCCAGCAGCAAGGTGGGTGTGAGGTCTGGGGCCAACGTCCTGACTTTC.

The chain recombines TRBV28 with TRBJ2-2; 8 nucleotides match TRBD2. The germline CDR1 and CDR2 sequences are MDHEN and SYDVKM. The CDR3 contains 16 residues. The V gene end was trimmed by 8 bases and the J gene end by 5 bases; junction bases not matched to a gene: 13. The CDR3 sequence is CASGTSAGEWTGELFF. Written as DNA, the CDR3 is TGTGCCAGCGGAACTTCAGCGGGAGAGTGGACCGGGGAGCTGTTTTTT.

This chain uses TRBV3-1 (or the pseudogene TRBV3-2) with TRBJ1-1; TRBD1 aligns across 8 bases. This CDR3 is 15 amino acids long. Germline CDR1 is LGHDT and CDR2 is YNNKEL (reference sequence). V gave up 1 base and J gave up 10 bases; unmatched junction bases: 11. CDR3 protein: CASSQGLWRDRGAFF. The CDR3 region has the DNA TGTGCCAGCAGCCAAGGACTTTGGAGAGACAGGGGAGCTTTCTTT.

This clone has a handful of counts. This chain uses TRBV7-2 with TRBJ1-5, with a possible D match to TRBD1 (5 bases). V was trimmed by 2 bases and J by 2 bases, leaving 10 bases between them. There are 15 residues in the CDR3. Germline values: CDR1 SGHTA, CDR2 FQGNSA. The CDR3 loop is CASSLQAGGNQPQHF. As DNA, the CDR3 is TGTGCCAGCAGCTTACAAGCGGGGGGCAATCAGCCCCAGCATTTT.

The chain links TRBV2 to TRBJ1-4; D gene ambiguous. Per germline, CDR1 SNHLY and CDR2 FYNNEI. Deletions cut 2 bases from V and 9 bases from J, with 10 bases between. The CDR3 contains 13 residues. CDR3 sequence (DNA): TGTGCCAGCAGTGAAAATCTAGTAAAAAAACTGTTTTTT. Its protein product is CASSENLVKKLFF.

The chain joins TRBV16 to TRBJ1-2; D possibly corresponds to TRBD1 (6 bases). The CDR3 totals 13 residues. From germline, CDR1 is KGHSY and CDR2 FQNENV. V lost 5 bases to trimming and J lost 13 bases, with 20 bases between them. The CDR3 reads CASSDRGGALLTF. The CDR3 DNA sequence: TGTGCCAGCAGCGATCGAGGGGGGGCGCTTCTCACCTTC.

In this sample, this clone turned up once. The chain links TRBV3-1 (or the pseudogene TRBV3-2) to TRBJ1-1; D not resolved. This CDR3 region has 14 residues. The ends were cut back, 3 bases at V and 0 bases at J, with 8 bases in the middle. Germline V lookup: CDR1 LGHDT, CDR2 YNNKEL (reference sequence). CDR3 protein: CASSQSTMNTEAFF. The CDR3 coding sequence is TGTGCCAGCAGCCAGTCAACCATGAACACTGAAGCTTTCTTT.

The rearrangement joins TRBV19 to TRBJ2-5; D is undetermined. Trimming took off 6 bases at V and 5 bases at J, with 19 bases between the two ends. Germline CDR1 LNHDA, CDR2 SQIVND (reference sequence). The CDR3 is 15 amino acids. The CDR3 DNA follows: TGTGCCAGTAGCTATAGGCAGATATTGGGGGAGACCCAGTACTTC. Amino acid sequence: CASSYRQILGETQYF.

The rearrangement links TRBV5-1 to TRBJ2-2; 10 positions match TRBD1. This CDR3 has 17 amino acids. CDR1 SGHRS and CDR2 YFSETQ come from the germline V gene. The junction had 3 bases not matched to a gene; V was cut back by 0 bases and J by 1 base. CDR3 amino acids: CASSLADRGRNTGELFF. The CDR3 DNA reads TGCGCCAGCAGCTTGGCGGACAGGGGGAGGAACACCGGGGAGCTGTTTTTT.

The chain carries TRBV28 and TRBJ1-2; 7 bases align to TRBD1. V was pared by 6 bases and J by 0 bases, with 4 bases of the junction left unmatched. Germline CDR1 and CDR2: MDHEN and SYDVKM. This CDR3 comprises 14 residues. The CDR3: CASRGTASNYGYTF. In DNA, the CDR3 is TGTGCCAGCAGGGGGACAGCCTCTAACTATGGCTACACCTTC.

The V and J genes are TRBV5-6 and TRBJ2-1; TRBD2 aligns across 8 bases. Losses at the gene ends were 3 bases for V and 6 bases for J; bases not matched to a gene: 5. The CDR3 extends over 14 amino acids. Germline V gene lookup returns CDR1 SGHDT and CDR2 YYEEEE. The CDR3, as DNA: TGTGCCAGCAGCTCCGGACTAGCCCGCAATGAGCAGTTCTTC. Its translation: CASSSGLARNEQFF.

The chain is built from TRBV6-6 and TRBJ1-4; D gene ambiguous. Germline CDR1 MNHNY, CDR2 SVGAGI (reference sequence). There are 13 residues in the CDR3. The V and J ends lost 7 bases and 3 bases respectively, with 9 bases between them. CDR3 in DNA: TGTGCCAGCATGGGTAGTTCTAATGAAAAACTGTTTTTT. Residues: CASMGSSNEKLFF.